Here is one T cell receptor (beta chain) with its context. Its antigen remains unidentified. The genes and germline here are from mouse. The read comes to an end 1 residue before the CDR3 does, leaving the germline J gene to fill in the end. These data are taken from a study of tissue T cells after allogeneic stem cell transplantation. The V gene lost 2 bases and the J gene lost 0 bases, with 11 bases spanning the gap. The CDR3 runs 16 residues. In germline, CDR1 is SNHLY, CDR2 FYNGKV (reference sequence). Time point defined: mouse harvest day 14 after allogeneic transplant. Each mouse received 10^7 T-cell-depleted marrow cells plus 10^6 splenic CD5+ T cells by tail vein. This mouse GVHD model was MHC-mismatched B6 to BALB/c, profiled day 7 or 14. Study results and limitations: In patients and mice, blood and spleen missed much of tissue repertoire. Few T cell clones were shared across patients, but motif clusters showed tissue-specific shared signatures.

Method: immunoSEQ multiplex PCR; TCRdb's copy keeps in-frame clones and lacks some. The sample holds approximately 2,600 clones, 45% to 60% seen once. The specimen sequenced was lymph node tissue. The chain joins TRBV3 to TRBJ2-1; possible D gene TRBD2, 5 bases. This TCR derives from a female BALB/c mouse given C57BL/6 T cells with graft-versus-host disease after an allogeneic hematopoietic cell transplant. CDR3 residues: CASSLLGRINYAEQFF. The DNA read from the CDR3 is TGTGCCAGCAGCTTATTGGGGAGAATTAACTATGCTGAGCAGTTC.